This TCR beta chain emerged from a study of T cells in Graves' hyperthyroidism and ophthalmopathy. Regarding the study as a whole: Most clonotypes expanded in the thyroid (above 0.001) were also present in blood.

Under 3 months was the duration of disease in ophthalmopathy patients, who also had a Clinical Activity Score of at least 3 and a NOSPECS grade of at least 4. Together with thyroid ultrasound, orbital computed tomography, serum thyroxine and TRAb, clinical symptoms were used for diagnoses. Between the trimmed V and J ends, which lost 6 bases and 6 bases, there was a span of 9 bases. The CDR3 sequence is 12 residues long. The germline V gene encodes CDR1 SNHLY and CDR2 FYNNEI. A remark on this clonotype: Its antigen is not identified.

Amplified TCR beta CDR3 regions derived from RNA transcripts. When the TCR CDR3 underwent first-round RT-PCR, the HTBI primer set was used. TCRdb re-called the multiplex PCR reads through MiXCR, storing one row per CDR3 protein. The sample lists 37,000 or so distinct CDR3 sequences; under 60% were seen once. This chain connects TRBV2 to TRBJ2-4; no definite D call. Sequencing was carried out using blood. This receptor was obtained from a man between 40 and 49 years old with Graves' ophthalmopathy. The CDR3 region is CASSPIRNIQYF. The CDR3 nucleotides read TGTGCCAGCAGCCCCATCAGAAACATTCAGTACTTC.